This T cell receptor beta chain appears in the sequencing data of a study of neurological immune-mediated disorders (dated by TCRdb to between 2018 and 2021). Notes on the research overall: Using UMI-based sequencing, the study compared peripheral blood TCR-beta repertoires from patients with HTLV-I-associated myelopathy (HAM/TSP), patients with multiple sclerosis, and healthy controls. The 106 TCR-beta libraries covered PBMC samples along with longitudinal samples, technical triplicates, and paired sorted CD4+ and CD8+ T-cell subsets. Longitudinal HAM/TSP and healthy donors had 3 time-points each (about 3-45 month intervals). The cohort was made up of approximately 65 subjects, consisting of about 14 HAM/TSP patients, 34 multiple sclerosis patients and 20 healthy controls.

Here is what the overall study found, with its caveats: TCR clonal expansion was greatest in HAM/TSP patients and smallest in MS patients, who ranked below even healthy controls. No identical CDR3 amino acid sequences were shared among expanded clones across subjects, suggesting private TCR-beta repertoires in all groups.

CDR3 length: 15 amino acids, cysteine to phenylalanine. Of the read, only the CDR3 DNA is kept; its 45 bases are in frame from base 1. Per the germline V gene (reference sequence), LNHDA is the CDR1 and SQIVND is the CDR2. Deletion took 0 bases off V and 1 base off J, with a span of 10 bases between the germline ends. In the paper's terms, the time point label means: longitudinal time-point 3. For unsorted PBMC libraries, 2 million PBMCs were used after storage in RNAlater at -80 degrees C until RNA extraction. Peripheral blood was subjected to Ficoll-Hypaque density gradient centrifugation to isolate PBMCs, which were then cryopreserved in liquid nitrogen. This clonotype showed up many times. The clone's antigen remains unknown. Base-call qualities are not available, and no considerably larger clone is one nucleotide away. cDNA synthesis used template-switch 5'RACE with a primer carrying a 10-nucleotide random unique molecular identifier tagging each TCR transcript. Each sequencing run produced over 160 million TCR-beta sequences covering 15-18 subjects. Total RNA was extracted with the RNeasy kit. Using the KAPA Real-time Library Amplification kit, TCR-beta VDJ regions were amplified with primers for the TCR constant region and the 5'RACE anchor. Sample indexes and Illumina adaptors were added in a first PCR, and a second PCR then increased library yield. After Ampure bead purification, the roughly 650 bp TCR product was size-selected on a 2% E-gel SizeSelection system. Before pooling, library quality was assessed on a Bioanalyzer, concentration was determined with Qubit, and library quantification was performed with the Kapa Library Quantification kit. An Illumina HiSeq 2500 sequenced the libraries paired-end 2 x 150 bp. To increase sequence diversity, about 25-30% phiX was spiked into each library pool. Processing in the source paper ran as follows. The UMI-based MiGEC pipeline processed quality-filtered reads and removed over 85% of raw TCR sequences during error correction. IMGT germline references were used for aligning VDJ genes, and each clonotype was defined as a unique CDR3 amino acid sequence together with its V-J genes. VDJtools evaluated clonal expansion, Shannon diversity and CDR3 relatedness (CalcPairwiseDistances, ClusterSamples); CLCbio workbench built phylogenetic trees. Expanded clones were defined as having at least 8 unique UMIs, based on coefficient-of-variation modelling across technical triplicates. The public reads were reanalyzed by TCRdb: fastp trimming at Q25, MiXCR alignment, in-frame beta chains only. CDR3 protein sequences are deduplicated, and each keeps its most common genes and DNA. The V and J calls come from TCRdb's annotation, not from the publication. The sample profile shows more than 100,000 distinct CDR3 sequences; less than 14% of them were found once. The ten largest clones capture about 3% of the sample.

This receptor was obtained from a female donor with HTLV-1-associated myelopathy (HAM/TSP). The chain is assembled from TRBV19 and TRBJ2-7; TRBD1 is perhaps the D gene, given 6 matching bases. Sequencing used PBMCs. The CDR3 sequence is CASSIEWGRSYEQYF. DNA sequence: TGTGCCAGTAGTATAGAGTGGGGGCGTTCCTACGAGCAGTACTTC.